The source of this T cell receptor (beta chain) is a study of blood T cell repertoires in COVID-19. Overall study context: Acute-phase and convalescent COVID-19 samples originated in the United States, Italy and Spain. From T cells, B-cell-depleted T cells, or PBMCs came the material, which was cDNA or gDNA.

Germline assignment: CDR1 SEHNR and CDR2 FQNEAQ (reference sequence). V shed 3 bases, J shed 2 bases, and the junction held 6 bases outside the gene matches. The CDR3 sequence is 15 residues long. The authors' processing: Amplification with reference gene primers provided the estimates of nucleated cell counts. Profiling relied on immunoSEQ multiplex PCR, and the TCRdb table lists in-frame clones only, not all of them. V and J calls and clone size come straight from that table; D and trimming were deduced from the DNA. The sample records tens of thousands of clones, about 89% being singletons. This sequence joins TRBV7-9 and TRBJ2-5; 7 bases fit TRBD1. Sequenced material: peripheral blood. The source of this sequence is a man in his forties or fifties with active or convalescent COVID-19. CDR3: CASSFVQGVQETQYF. The CDR3 DNA sequence: TGTGCCAGCAGCTTCGTTCAGGGGGTTCAAGAGACCCAGTACTTC.